This record covers a single TCR beta chain. The data belong to a study of cytomegalovirus exposure and HLA in healthy donors. Germline values: CDR1 LGHNA, CDR2 YSLEER. The V gene lost 1 base and the J gene lost 2 bases, with 15 bases spanning the gap. CDR3 length: 16 amino acids. The PCR contained 60 Vbeta and 13 Jbeta primers. Produced via immunoSEQ multiplex PCR; TCRdb's table is partial and in-frame only. The table has fewer than 65,000 clones, 60% to 85% seen once. The chain links TRBV4-3 to TRBJ2-7; D might be TRBD2 (5 bases). Sequencing input: PBMCs. This clonotype originated in a woman aged 40-49 years in good health and CMV-seropositive. The CDR3 region is CASSQVRGSETYEQYF. For the CDR3, the DNA is TGCGCCAGCAGCCAAGTAAGAGGGTCGGAGACCTACGAGCAGTACTTC.